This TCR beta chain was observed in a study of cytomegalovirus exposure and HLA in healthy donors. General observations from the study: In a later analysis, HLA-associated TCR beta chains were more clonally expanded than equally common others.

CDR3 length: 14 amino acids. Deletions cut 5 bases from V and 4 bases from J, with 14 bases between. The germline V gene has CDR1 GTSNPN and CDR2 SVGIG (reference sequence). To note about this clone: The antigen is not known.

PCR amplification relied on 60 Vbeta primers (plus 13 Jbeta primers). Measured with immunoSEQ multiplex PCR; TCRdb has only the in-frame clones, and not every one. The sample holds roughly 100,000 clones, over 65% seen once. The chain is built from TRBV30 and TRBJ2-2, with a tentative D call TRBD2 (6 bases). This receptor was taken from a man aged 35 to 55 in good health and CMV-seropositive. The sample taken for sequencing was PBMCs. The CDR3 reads CAWGGLDITGELFF. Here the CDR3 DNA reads TGTGCCTGGGGGGGACTGGACATCACCGGGGAGCTGTTTTTT.